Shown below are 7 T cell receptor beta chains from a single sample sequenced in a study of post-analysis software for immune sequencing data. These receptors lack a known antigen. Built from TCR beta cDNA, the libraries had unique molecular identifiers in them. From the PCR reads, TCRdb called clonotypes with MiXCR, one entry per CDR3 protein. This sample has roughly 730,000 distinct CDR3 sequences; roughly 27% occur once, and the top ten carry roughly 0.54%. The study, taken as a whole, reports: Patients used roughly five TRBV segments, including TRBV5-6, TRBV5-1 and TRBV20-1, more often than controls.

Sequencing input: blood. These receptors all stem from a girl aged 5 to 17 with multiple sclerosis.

The CDR3 bases are TGTGCCAGCAGTTCCGGGGGGGTCTATGGCTACACCTTC. This translates into CASSSGGVYGYTF. V is TRBV28 and J is TRBJ1-2; TRBD1 might be the D (5 bases). Per germline, CDR1 MDHEN and CDR2 SYDVKM. V was trimmed by 4 bases and J by 4 bases, leaving 10 bases between them. The CDR3 is 13 amino acids.

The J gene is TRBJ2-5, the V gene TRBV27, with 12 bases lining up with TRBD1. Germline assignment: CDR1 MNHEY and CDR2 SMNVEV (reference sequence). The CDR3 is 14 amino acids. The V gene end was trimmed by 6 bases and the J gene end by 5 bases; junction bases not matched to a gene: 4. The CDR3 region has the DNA TGTGCCAGCAGGGGACAGGGGGCTTGGGAGACCCAGTACTTC. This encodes CASRGQGAWETQYF.

In nucleotides, the CDR3 is TGTGCCAGCAGCTCCGGGCGGGGGCCGGGGGACTATGGCTACACCTTC. Translated: CASSSGRGPGDYGYTF. The rearrangement joins TRBV7-8 to TRBJ1-2; tentatively, D is TRBD1 (6 bases). Trimming shortened V by 4 bases and J by 3 bases, and 18 bases separated the two germline ends. From germline, CDR1 is SGHVS and CDR2 FQNEAQ. The CDR3 extends over 16 amino acids.

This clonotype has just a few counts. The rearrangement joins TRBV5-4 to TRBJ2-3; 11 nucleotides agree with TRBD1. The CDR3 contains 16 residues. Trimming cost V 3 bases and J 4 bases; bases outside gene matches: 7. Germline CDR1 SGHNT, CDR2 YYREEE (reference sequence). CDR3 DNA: TGTGCCAGCAGCTGGGACAGGGGGAGACGGCCAGATACGCAGTATTTT. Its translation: CASSWDRGRRPDTQYF.

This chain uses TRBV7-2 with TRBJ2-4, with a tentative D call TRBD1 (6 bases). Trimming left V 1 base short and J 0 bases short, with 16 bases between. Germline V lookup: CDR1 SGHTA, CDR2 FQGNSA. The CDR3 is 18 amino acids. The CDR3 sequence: CASSLETGLAVAKNIQYF. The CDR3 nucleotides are TGTGCCAGCAGCTTAGAAACAGGGCTAGCAGTAGCCAAAAACATTCAGTACTTC.

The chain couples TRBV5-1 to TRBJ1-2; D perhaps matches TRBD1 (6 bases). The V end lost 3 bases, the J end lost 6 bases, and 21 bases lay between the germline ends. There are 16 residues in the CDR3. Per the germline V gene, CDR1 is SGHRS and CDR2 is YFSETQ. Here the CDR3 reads CASSYYQMTGSDGYTF. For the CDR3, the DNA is TGCGCCAGCAGCTATTACCAGATGACAGGTTCGGATGGCTACACCTTC.

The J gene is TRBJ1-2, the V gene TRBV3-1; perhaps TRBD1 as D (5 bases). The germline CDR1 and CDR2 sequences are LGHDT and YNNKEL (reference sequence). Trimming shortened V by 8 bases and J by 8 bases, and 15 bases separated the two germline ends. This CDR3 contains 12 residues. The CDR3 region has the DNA TGTGCCAGCGGCGGCAGGTGGGGCGGCTACACCTTC. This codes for CASGGRWGGYTF.